Presented here are 8 T cell receptor beta chains from one specimen sequenced in a study of T-cell reconstitution after alpha-beta-depleted transplantation in children. The library targeted TCRbeta and was prepared with unique molecular identifiers. Via MiXCR, TCRdb re-called the PCR reads, giving one row per CDR3 protein. Here the sample spans approximately 150,000 distinct CDR3 sequences, roughly 9% being singletons. The starting material was PBMCs, mostly from graft donor cells, obtained 180 days after TCRalphabeta/CD19-depleted stem cell transplant. The receptors here all came from a female patient younger than 10 who had a stem cell transplant for congenital amegakaryocytic thrombocytopenia, so the T cells may come from the graft donor.

This clonotype was seen only a few times. The chain uses TRBV6-2 or TRBV6-3 and TRBJ2-3, with 10 bases matching TRBD2. This CDR3 is 16 amino acids long. V trimming: 0 bases; J trimming: 10 bases; junction bases outside the gene matches: 10. Germline V CDR1 and CDR2: MNHEY, SVGEGT. For the CDR3, the DNA is TGTGCCAGCAGTTACTCGTTCCTAGCGGGAGAGTCAGCGCAGTATTTT. Translation: CASSYSFLAGESAQYF.

This clonotype was found many times. CDR3 coding DNA: TGTGCCAGCAGTTGGACTAGCGGGAGGTCAGATACGCAGTATTTT. Residues: CASSWTSGRSDTQYF. V is TRBV12-3 or TRBV12-4 and J is TRBJ2-3; 14 bases align to TRBD2. V dropped 4 bases and J dropped 4; count of bases not matched to a gene: 1. This CDR3 comprises 15 residues.

This clonotype was picked up many times. This chain uses TRBV5-1 with TRBJ2-5, with 7 bases aligning to TRBD2. The ends lost 7 bases at V and 4 bases at J; junction bases unmatched: 13. Germline values: CDR1 SGHRS, CDR2 YFSETQ. This CDR3 comprises 15 residues. The DNA of the CDR3 is TGCGCCAGCGGATTACTTTCAGGGAGGGGAGAGACCCAGTACTTC. It encodes CASGLLSGRGETQYF.

This clonotype occurred many times. The chain employs TRBV5-1 and TRBJ2-1; 9 bases are shared with TRBD2. V gave up 2 bases and J gave up 3 bases; unmatched junction bases: 6. Germline V lookup: CDR1 SGHRS, CDR2 YFSETQ. CDR3 length equals 16 residues. CDR3 sequence: CASSFPKRGDYNEQFF. CDR3 sequence (DNA): TGCGCCAGCAGCTTCCCGAAGCGGGGGGACTACAATGAGCAGTTCTTC.

The V and J genes are TRBV7-9 and TRBJ1-4, with TRBD1 as a possible D gene (5 bases). The CDR3 has 14 residues. The germline V gene has CDR1 SEHNR and CDR2 FQNEAQ (reference sequence). V dropped 0 bases and J dropped 8 bases, with 10 bases sitting between them. The CDR3: CASSLAQDREKLFF. The CDR3 DNA is TGTGCCAGCAGCTTAGCACAGGACCGGGAAAAACTGTTTTTT.

As to this clonotype: Being one base from a much bigger clone, this may be a read error. CDR3 sequence reads: CASSLQVVYGYTF. CDR3 sequence (DNA): TGTGCCAGCAGTTTACAGGTGGTCTATGGCTACACCTTC. The chain joins TRBV12-3 or TRBV12-4 to TRBJ1-2, with D uncertain. V gave up 2 bases and J gave up 4 bases, with 8 bases separating them. This CDR3 comprises 13 residues.

This clonotype was seen ten or more times. This chain links TRBV5-5 with TRBJ2-7; no definite D call. Between the trimmed V and J ends, which lost 2 bases and 2 bases, there was a span of 11 bases. CDR3 length equals 14 residues. From germline, CDR1 is SGHKS and CDR2 YYEKEE (reference sequence). The DNA of the CDR3 is TGTGCCAGCAGCTTTCTTCCGGAACCCTACGAGCAGTACTTC. Protein sequence: CASSFLPEPYEQYF.

This clonotype was found many times. The genes are TRBV3-1 and TRBJ2-3; possibly TRBD1 or TRBD2 for D (5 bases each). Deletions cut 1 base from V and 11 bases from J, with 13 bases between. This CDR3 contains 13 residues. Germline V lookup: CDR1 LGHDT, CDR2 YNNKEL (reference sequence). The CDR3, as DNA: TGTGCCAGCAGCCAAGTTCTCGGGGCAAGGCAGTATTTT. Protein: CASSQVLGARQYF.